A selection of T cell receptor beta chains follows, all from one sample in a study of shared clonotypes between healthy human individuals. Using immunoSEQ multiplex PCR, the repertoire was profiled, and TCRdb retains in-frame clones only, with some absent. Among roughly 1,500,000 clones listed, approximately 98.5% were seen once. The specimen was naive CD4+ T cells sorted from blood. Receptors were obtained from a young man in good health. The CDR3 runs from the conserved cysteine through the conserved F or W. Fields, in order: D gene, J gene, V gene, CDR3 DNA, CDR3 protein. The D gene is left open where the match is weak.

d_call: -
j_call: TRBJ1-1
v_call: TRBV29-1
cdr3_nt: TGCAGCGCCGGACAAGTGTGGAGGCCCAACACTGAAGCTTTCTTT
cdr3_aa: CSAGQVWRPNTEAFF

d_call: TRBD1
j_call: TRBJ2-7
v_call: TRBV18
cdr3_nt: TGTGCCAGCTCACCAACCCCCCCCGGGACAGGGGGTGAGCAGTACTTC
cdr3_aa: CASSPTPPGTGGEQYF

d_call: TRBD1
j_call: TRBJ2-5
v_call: TRBV5-1
cdr3_nt: TGCGCCAGCAGCTTGGCCCGGACAGGGCAAGAGACCCAGTACTTC
cdr3_aa: CASSLARTGQETQYF

d_call: -
j_call: TRBJ2-1
v_call: TRBV29-1
cdr3_nt: TGCAGCGTCCGTGGGGGGACTGAGCAGTTCTTC
cdr3_aa: CSVRGGTEQFF

d_call: TRBD1
j_call: TRBJ1-5
v_call: TRBV29-1
cdr3_nt: TGCAGCGCCAGACAGGGGGCCGGCCAGCCCCAGCATTTT
cdr3_aa: CSARQGAGQPQHF

d_call: -
j_call: TRBJ2-3
v_call: TRBV27
cdr3_nt: TGTGCCAGCAGTTTAAGCCCACAACTTAGCACAGATACGCAGTATTTT
cdr3_aa: CASSLSPQLSTDTQYF

d_call: -
j_call: TRBJ2-3
v_call: TRBV19
cdr3_nt: TGTGCCAGTAGCACTACCGGTAGCGACAGTACGCAGTATTTT
cdr3_aa: CASSTTGSDSTQYF

d_call: -
j_call: TRBJ1-2
v_call: TRBV18
cdr3_nt: TGTGCCAGCTCGCAACAGCACCTGACAGGTTTATATGGCTACACCTTC
cdr3_aa: CASSQQHLTGLYGYTF

d_call: -
j_call: TRBJ1-3
v_call: TRBV18
cdr3_nt: TGTGCCAGCTCACCACTCCCAAGGGGATCTGGAAACACCATATATTTT
cdr3_aa: CASSPLPRGSGNTIYF

d_call: -
j_call: TRBJ2-3
v_call: TRBV9
cdr3_nt: TGTGCCAGCAGCGTAATCAGCGGCACCAGGGATACGCAGTATTTT
cdr3_aa: CASSVISGTRDTQYF

d_call: TRBD1
j_call: TRBJ1-4
v_call: TRBV6-5
cdr3_nt: TGTGCCAGCAGACGACAGGGTGCTAATGAAAAACTGTTTTTT
cdr3_aa: CASRRQGANEKLFF

d_call: TRBD1
j_call: TRBJ2-7
v_call: TRBV18
cdr3_nt: TGTGCCAGCTCACCCGACAGGGTCGCCGACGAGCAGTACTTC
cdr3_aa: CASSPDRVADEQYF

d_call: TRBD1
j_call: TRBJ1-2
v_call: TRBV11-2
cdr3_nt: TGTGCCAGCAGCTTTAGGAGGACAGGGGACGGTTATGGCTACACCTTC
cdr3_aa: CASSFRRTGDGYGYTF

d_call: -
j_call: TRBJ2-7
v_call: TRBV10-3
cdr3_nt: TGTGCCATCAGTGAATTGGGTCGACAAGTAAAGAGCTCCTACGAGCAGTACTTC
cdr3_aa: CAISELGRQVKSSYEQYF

d_call: -
j_call: TRBJ1-1
v_call: TRBV11-2
cdr3_nt: TGTGCCAGCAGCTTAGCGCCGACGAGAACTGAAGCTTTCTTT
cdr3_aa: CASSLAPTRTEAFF

d_call: -
j_call: TRBJ2-1
v_call: TRBV7-9
cdr3_nt: TGTGCCAGCACTCTGCTGGCGGGAAACAATGAGCAGTTCTTC
cdr3_aa: CASTLLAGNNEQFF

d_call: -
j_call: TRBJ2-2
v_call: TRBV5-1
cdr3_nt: TGCGCCAGCAGCTTGGTGCCAGGGAATGAGGAGGAGCTGTTTTTT
cdr3_aa: CASSLVPGNEEELFF

d_call: TRBD2
j_call: TRBJ2-1
v_call: TRBV11-2
cdr3_nt: TGTGCCAGCAGCCGACTAGCGAGTAACAATGAGCAGTTCTTC
cdr3_aa: CASSRLASNNEQFF

d_call: -
j_call: TRBJ2-3
v_call: TRBV5-4
cdr3_nt: TGTGCCAGCAGCTTGGCCACTGCAGCCACAGATACGCAGTATTTT
cdr3_aa: CASSLATAATDTQYF

d_call: -
j_call: TRBJ2-7
v_call: TRBV12-1
cdr3_nt: TGTGCCAGCAGCTTTGCGCGTGGACAGGGCAGGCACGAGCAGTACTTC
cdr3_aa: CASSFARGQGRHEQYF

d_call: TRBD1
j_call: TRBJ1-5
v_call: TRBV28
cdr3_nt: TGTGCCAGCAGACAAGGTGGACAGGGCTCGCATCAGCCCCAGCATTTT
cdr3_aa: CASRQGGQGSHQPQHF

d_call: -
j_call: TRBJ1-4
v_call: TRBV4-1
cdr3_nt: TGCGCCAGCAGCCAAACAGTACCGAGGGATGAAAAACTGTTTTTT
cdr3_aa: CASSQTVPRDEKLFF

d_call: TRBD1
j_call: TRBJ1-5
v_call: TRBV18
cdr3_nt: TGTGCCAGCTCACCCTTAGGGATATGGACAGGGACCTCTCTTAGCAATCAGCCCCAGCATTTT
cdr3_aa: CASSPLGIWTGTSLSNQPQHF

d_call: TRBD2
j_call: TRBJ2-1
v_call: TRBV5-1
cdr3_nt: TGCGCCAGCAGCCTTCTAGCGGGAGTCAATGAGCAGTTCTTC
cdr3_aa: CASSLLAGVNEQFF

d_call: -
j_call: TRBJ2-2
v_call: TRBV2
cdr3_nt: TGTGCCAGCAGACAGGACAGTCAGGCCGGGGAGCTGTTTTTT
cdr3_aa: CASRQDSQAGELFF

d_call: -
j_call: TRBJ2-1
v_call: TRBV19
cdr3_nt: TGTGCCAGTAGTACCCTTGGGGGGCGCAGGGATGAGCAGTTCTTC
cdr3_aa: CASSTLGGRRDEQFF

d_call: -
j_call: TRBJ2-4
v_call: TRBV7-6
cdr3_nt: TGTGCCAGCAGCTTAGAAGTCAGGGGCCGGGGCAAAAACATTCAGTACTTC
cdr3_aa: CASSLEVRGRGKNIQYF

d_call: TRBD1
j_call: TRBJ2-3
v_call: TRBV11-3
cdr3_nt: TGTGCCAGCAGCTTTTCCCAGGGGGGCACAGATACGCAGTATTTT
cdr3_aa: CASSFSQGGTDTQYF